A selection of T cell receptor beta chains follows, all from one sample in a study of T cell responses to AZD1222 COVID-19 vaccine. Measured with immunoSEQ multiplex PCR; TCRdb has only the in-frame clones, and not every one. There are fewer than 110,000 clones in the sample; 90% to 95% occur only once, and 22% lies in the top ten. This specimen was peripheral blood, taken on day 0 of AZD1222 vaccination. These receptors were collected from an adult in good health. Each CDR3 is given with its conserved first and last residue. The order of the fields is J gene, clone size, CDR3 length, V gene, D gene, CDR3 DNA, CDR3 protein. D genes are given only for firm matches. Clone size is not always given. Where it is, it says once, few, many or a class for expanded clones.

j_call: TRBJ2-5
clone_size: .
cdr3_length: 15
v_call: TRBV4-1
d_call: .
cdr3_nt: TGCGCCAGCAGCCCCTCGGTTGGTGTGGAAGGGACCCAGTACTTC
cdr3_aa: CASSPSVGVEGTQYF

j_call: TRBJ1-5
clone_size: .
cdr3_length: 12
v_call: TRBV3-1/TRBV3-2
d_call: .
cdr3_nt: TGTGCCAGCAGCTCCGGTTTTGGGCCCCAGCATTTT
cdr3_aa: CASSSGFGPQHF

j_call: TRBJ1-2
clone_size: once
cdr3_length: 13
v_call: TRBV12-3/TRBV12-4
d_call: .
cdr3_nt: TGTGCCAGCAGGTATGGAGGGCGCGGCGGCTACACCTTC
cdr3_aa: CASRYGGRGGYTF

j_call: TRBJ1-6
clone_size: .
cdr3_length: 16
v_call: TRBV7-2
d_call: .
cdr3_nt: TGTGCCAGCAGCCTCGGGGAGGACCGGCCCGTTTGGCCCCTCCACTTT
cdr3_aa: CASSLGEDRPVWPLHF

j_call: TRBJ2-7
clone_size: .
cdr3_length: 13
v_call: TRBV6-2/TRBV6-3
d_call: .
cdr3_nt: TGTGCCAGCAGTTACTCGAAAGGCCTCGAGCAGTACTTC
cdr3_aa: CASSYSKGLEQYF

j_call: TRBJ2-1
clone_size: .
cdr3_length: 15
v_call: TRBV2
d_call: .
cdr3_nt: TGTGCCAGCAGTGAAGCGGGGGTCTCCTACAATGAGCAGTTCTTC
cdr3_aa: CASSEAGVSYNEQFF

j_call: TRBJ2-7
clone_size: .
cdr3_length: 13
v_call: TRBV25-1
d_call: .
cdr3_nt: TGTGCCAGCAGAGATACAGGTTCCTACGAGCAGTACTTC
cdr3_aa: CASRDTGSYEQYF

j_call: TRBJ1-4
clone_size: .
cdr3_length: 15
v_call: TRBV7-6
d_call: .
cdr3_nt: TGTGCCAGCAGCCTAGTGGGCACAACTAATGAAAAACTGTTTTTT
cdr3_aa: CASSLVGTTNEKLFF

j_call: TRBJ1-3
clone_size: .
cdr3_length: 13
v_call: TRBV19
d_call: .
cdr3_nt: TGTGCCAGCATTAGGGAGCCTGGAAACACCATATATTTT
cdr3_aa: CASIREPGNTIYF

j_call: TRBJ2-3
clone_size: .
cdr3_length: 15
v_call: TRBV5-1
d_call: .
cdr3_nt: TGCGCCAGCAGCTTGGGCGGGGCGCGCACAGATACGCAGTATTTT
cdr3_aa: CASSLGGARTDTQYF

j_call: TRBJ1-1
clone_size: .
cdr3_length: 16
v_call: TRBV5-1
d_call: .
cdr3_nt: TGCGCCAGCAGCACGGCGGGACACCTCATGAACACTGAAGCTTTCTTT
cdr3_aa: CASSTAGHLMNTEAFF

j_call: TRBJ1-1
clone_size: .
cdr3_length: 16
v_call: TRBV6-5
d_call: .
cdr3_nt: TGTGCCAGCAGTTACTCGAGGACAGTTTTGAACACTGAAGCTTTCTTT
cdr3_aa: CASSYSRTVLNTEAFF

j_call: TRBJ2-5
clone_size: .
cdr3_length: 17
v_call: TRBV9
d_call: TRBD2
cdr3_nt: TGTGCCAGCAGCGTAGGGACTAGCGGGGGGGCCGCAGAGACCCAGTACTTC
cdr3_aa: CASSVGTSGGAAETQYF

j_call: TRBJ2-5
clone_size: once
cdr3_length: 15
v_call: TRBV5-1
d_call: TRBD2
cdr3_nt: TGCGCCAGCAGCCCAGGGACTAGCGGGCAAGAGACCCAGTACTTC
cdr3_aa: CASSPGTSGQETQYF

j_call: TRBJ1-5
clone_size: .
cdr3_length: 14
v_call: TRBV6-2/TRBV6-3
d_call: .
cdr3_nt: TGTGCCAGCAGTTACGCTGTTCAAAGTCAGCCCCAGCATTTT
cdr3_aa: CASSYAVQSQPQHF

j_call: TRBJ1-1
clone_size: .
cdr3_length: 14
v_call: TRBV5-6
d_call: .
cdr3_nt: TGTGCCAGCAGCTTGGAGATACAGGGTTCTGAAGCTTTCTTT
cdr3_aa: CASSLEIQGSEAFF

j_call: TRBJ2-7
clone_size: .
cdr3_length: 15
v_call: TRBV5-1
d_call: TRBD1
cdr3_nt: TGCGCCAGCAGCCACGGACAGGGGGGTTCCTACGAGCAGTACTTC
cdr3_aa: CASSHGQGGSYEQYF

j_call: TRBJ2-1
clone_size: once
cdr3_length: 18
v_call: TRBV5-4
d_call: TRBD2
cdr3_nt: TGTGCCAGCAGCCCTCCTGGACTAGCGGGGGGGCTGATCAATGAGCAGTTCTTC
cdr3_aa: CASSPPGLAGGLINEQFF

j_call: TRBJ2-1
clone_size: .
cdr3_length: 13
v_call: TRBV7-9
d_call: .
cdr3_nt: TGTGCCAGCAGCTCAGGGATCAAATATGAGCAGTTCTTC
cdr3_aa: CASSSGIKYEQFF

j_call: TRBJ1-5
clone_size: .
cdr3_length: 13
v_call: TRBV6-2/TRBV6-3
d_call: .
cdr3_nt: TGTGCCAGCAGCCAAGACAGTTACCAGCCCCAGCATTTT
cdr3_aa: CASSQDSYQPQHF

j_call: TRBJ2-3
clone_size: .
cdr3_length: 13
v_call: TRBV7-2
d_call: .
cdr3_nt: TGTGCCAGCAGCATTAGCGGTACAGATACGCAGTATTTT
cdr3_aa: CASSISGTDTQYF

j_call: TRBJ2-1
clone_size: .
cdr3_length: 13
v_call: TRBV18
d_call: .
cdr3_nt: TGTGCCAGCTCACCATACGGCTACAATGAGCAGTTCTTC
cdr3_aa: CASSPYGYNEQFF

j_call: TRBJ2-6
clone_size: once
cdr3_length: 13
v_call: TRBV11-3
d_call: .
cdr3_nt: TGTGCCAGCAGCTTGGGGGGGGCCAACGTCCTGACTTTC
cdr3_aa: CASSLGGANVLTF

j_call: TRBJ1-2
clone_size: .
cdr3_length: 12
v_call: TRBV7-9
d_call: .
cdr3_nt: TGTGCCAGCAGCACGGACAGCTATGGCTACACCTTC
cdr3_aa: CASSTDSYGYTF

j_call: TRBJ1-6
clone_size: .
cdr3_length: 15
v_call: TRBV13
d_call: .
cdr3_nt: TGTGCCAGCAGCTTAAGGGGGGTCTATAATTCACCCCTCCACTTT
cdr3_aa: CASSLRGVYNSPLHF

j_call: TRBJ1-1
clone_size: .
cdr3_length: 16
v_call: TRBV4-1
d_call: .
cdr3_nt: TGCGCCAGCAGCCAGGATTCAACGGCTTATAACACTGAAGCTTTCTTT
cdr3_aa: CASSQDSTAYNTEAFF

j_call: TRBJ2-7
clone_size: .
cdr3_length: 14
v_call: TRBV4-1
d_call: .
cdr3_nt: TGCGCCAGCAGCCAAGAAGACAGAGGCTACGAGCAGTACTTC
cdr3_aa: CASSQEDRGYEQYF

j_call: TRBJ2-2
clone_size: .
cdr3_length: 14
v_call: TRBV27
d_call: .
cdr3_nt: TGTGCCAGCAGTTTATTAGGGACGGGCGGGGAGCTGTTTTTT
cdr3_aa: CASSLLGTGGELFF

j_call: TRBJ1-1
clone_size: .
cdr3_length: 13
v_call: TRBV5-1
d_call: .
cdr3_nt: TGCGCCAGCAGTGCCGGGACACCCCGGGCGGCTTTCTTT
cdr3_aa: CASSAGTPRAAFF

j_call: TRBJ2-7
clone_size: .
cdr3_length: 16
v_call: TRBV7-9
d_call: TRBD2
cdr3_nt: TGTGCCAGCAGCTCGATGAATAGCGGGGGAACCTACGAGCAGTACTTC
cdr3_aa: CASSSMNSGGTYEQYF

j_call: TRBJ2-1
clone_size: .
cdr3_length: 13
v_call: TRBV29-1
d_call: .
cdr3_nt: TGCAGCATGCAACCCAACCCCTACAATGAGCAGTTCTTC
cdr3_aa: CSMQPNPYNEQFF

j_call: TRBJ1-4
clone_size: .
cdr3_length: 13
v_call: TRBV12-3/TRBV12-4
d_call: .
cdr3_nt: TGTGCCAGCAGTTTGGCCGGGACGGAAAAACTGTTTTTT
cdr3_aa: CASSLAGTEKLFF

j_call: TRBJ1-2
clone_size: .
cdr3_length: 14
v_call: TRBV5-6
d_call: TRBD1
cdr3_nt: TGTGCCAGCAGCTTGCGGGACAGGGGCTGGGGCTACACCTTC
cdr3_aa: CASSLRDRGWGYTF

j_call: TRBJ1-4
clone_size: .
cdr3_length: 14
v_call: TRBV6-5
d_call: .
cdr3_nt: TGTGCCAGCAGTTACGGCAGGGTGGAAGAAAAACTGTTTTTT
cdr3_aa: CASSYGRVEEKLFF

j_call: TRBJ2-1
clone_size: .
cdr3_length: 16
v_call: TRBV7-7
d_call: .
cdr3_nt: TGTGCCAGCAGCTTAACCTTTGACAGACCTTACAATGAGCAGTTCTTC
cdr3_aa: CASSLTFDRPYNEQFF

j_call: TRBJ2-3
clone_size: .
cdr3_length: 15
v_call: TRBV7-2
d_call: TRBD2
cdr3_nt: TGTGCCAGCAGCTCTGAGCGGGGTTACACAGATACGCAGTATTTT
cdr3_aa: CASSSERGYTDTQYF